Listed below are T cell receptor beta chains from one sample, sequenced in a study of shared T cell receptors in the human thymus. Clones were sequenced by immunoSEQ multiplex PCR, and TCRdb holds only the in-frame ones, with some missing. The table has hundreds of thousands of clones, more than 75% seen once. This same sample was also part of a study on human thymus T cells.

Sequences were obtained from thymocytes. The receptors come from a boy in the first two years of life with a congenital heart defect. The CDR3 runs from the conserved cysteine through the conserved F or W. A D gene is named only where the DNA matches it firmly. Some rows mark clone size as missing; the rest say once, few, many or name a class of expanded clone.

v_call	clone_size	cdr3_length	d_call	j_call	cdr3_nt	cdr3_aa
TRBV18	NA	12	NA	TRBJ2-7	TGTGCCAGCTCACGTGTAACCTACGAGCAGTACTTC	CASSRVTYEQYF
TRBV5-6	once	15	NA	TRBJ1-2	TGTGCCAGCAGCCAACCCAACAAACAGGGCTCGGGCTACACCTTC	CASSQPNKQGSGYTF
TRBV12-2	NA	16	NA	TRBJ2-5	TGTGCAAGTCGCTTACAAGGATGTGGGGGAGGGGAGACCCAGTACTTC	CASRLQGCGGGETQYF
TRBV6-5	NA	13	NA	TRBJ1-5	TGTGCCAGCAGACAGGATAGCAATCAGCCCCAGCATTTT	CASRQDSNQPQHF
TRBV27	NA	19	TRBD2	TRBJ2-7	TGTGCCAGCAGTCACGGGACTAGCGGGAGGAGGCGGGCCTCCTACGAGCAGTACTTC	CASSHGTSGRRRASYEQYF
TRBV28	few	15	NA	TRBJ1-5	TGTGCCAGCAGGTGGCGGGTTTTGGGCAATCAGCCCCAGCATTTT	CASRWRVLGNQPQHF
TRBV19	NA	17	TRBD2	TRBJ2-1	TGTGCCAGTAGTAACCGACTAGCGGGATTTACGGGGGATGAGCAGTTCTTC	CASSNRLAGFTGDEQFF
TRBV13	NA	14	TRBD1	TRBJ2-7	TGTGCCAGCAGCATGGGACAGGGGTCCTACGAGCAGTACTTC	CASSMGQGSYEQYF
TRBV11-3	NA	15	TRBD1	TRBJ2-2	TGTGCCAGCAGCCAGGGACAGACGAACACCGGGGAGCTGTTTTTT	CASSQGQTNTGELFF
TRBV7-2	few	15	NA	TRBJ2-2	TGTGCCAGCACTAGGGGGTTCCCTAACACCGGGGAGCTGTTTTTT	CASTRGFPNTGELFF
TRBV5-6	NA	17	TRBD2	TRBJ2-3	TGTGCCAGCAGCTTGGGACCCCTAGCGGGGAGCACAGATACGCAGTATTTT	CASSLGPLAGSTDTQYF
TRBV27	NA	17	TRBD1	TRBJ2-7	TGTGCCAGCAGTAGCCACGGACAGGGGGCAAAATTACGGAAGCAGTACTTC	CASSSHGQGAKLRKQYF
TRBV5-6	NA	15	NA	TRBJ1-4	TGTGCCAGCAGCTTGGAAGGGCCAGGGAATGAAAAACTGTTTTTT	CASSLEGPGNEKLFF
TRBV6-4	once	14	NA	TRBJ1-1	TGTGCCAGCCGTGGTGGTGGCAGTCACACTGAAGCTTTCTTT	CASRGGGSHTEAFF
TRBV10-2	NA	11	NA	TRBJ2-5	TGCGCCACCAGACAGGAAGAGACCCAGTACTTC	CATRQEETQYF
TRBV4-1	NA	17	NA	TRBJ2-7	TGCGCCAGCAGCCAAGAAAGCCCCCCGACACTAGCCTACGAGCAGTACTTC	CASSQESPPTLAYEQYF
TRBV30	NA	11	NA	TRBJ1-2	TGTGCCTGGAGACCCTGGGAGGGCTACACCTTC	CAWRPWEGYTF
TRBV4-1	once	19	TRBD1	TRBJ1-2	TGCGCCAGCAGCCAAGAGGGGACAGGGCTAAACACCGCTAACTATGGCTACACCTTC	CASSQEGTGLNTANYGYTF
TRBV4-2	NA	16	NA	TRBJ2-7	TGTGCCAGCAGCCCGCTTAGGGACTCCAGCTTCGAGTCGCAGTACTTC	CASSPLRDSSFESQYF
TRBV10-2	few	20	TRBD2	TRBJ2-2	TGCGCCAGCAGTGAGGTTTTCCTAGCCCAACCGGGGGGAGGCGCCGGGGAGCTGTTTTTT	CASSEVFLAQPGGGAGELFF
TRBV7-2	NA	15	TRBD1	TRBJ2-2	TGTGCCAGCAGCCTGACAGGGGTGAACACCGGGGAGCTGTTTTTT	CASSLTGVNTGELFF
TRBV9	NA	15	NA	TRBJ1-1	TGTGCCAGCAGCGTAGTGGGCGGGATGAACACTGAAGCTTTCTTT	CASSVVGGMNTEAFF
TRBV2	NA	13	NA	TRBJ2-3	TGTGCCAGCAGCGCCGAGCCGGGATTTACGCAGTATTTT	CASSAEPGFTQYF
TRBV7-8	NA	20	NA	TRBJ1-4	TGTGCCAGCAGCTTAAAGGGTCCGGACAGTAATTTTGCAACTAATGAAAAACTGTTTTTT	CASSLKGPDSNFATNEKLFF
TRBV13	NA	17	TRBD2	TRBJ2-3	TGTGCCAGCAGCTCACCAATGGGGACTAGAAACACAGATACGCAGTATTTT	CASSSPMGTRNTDTQYF
TRBV7-6	NA	16	TRBD2	TRBJ2-7	TGTGCCAGCAGCTTAGTCGAGAGCGGGGCTTCCTACGAGCAGTACTTC	CASSLVESGASYEQYF
TRBV30	NA	13	NA	TRBJ2-7	TGTGCCTGGATTAGAGGAGGAGCGGGCGAGCAGTACTTC	CAWIRGGAGEQYF
TRBV5-4	NA	14	NA	TRBJ1-1	TGTGCCAGCAGCTTCGGGGAGGGCCTCCGTGAAGCTTTCTTT	CASSFGEGLREAFF
TRBV14	NA	21	NA	TRBJ2-5	TGTGCCAGCAGCCAGGCCCCCGCCGCGGGCCCCTATCCCCAGAGTGCGGAGACCCAGTACTTC	CASSQAPAAGPYPQSAETQYF
TRBV30	NA	17	TRBD1	TRBJ1-1	TGTGCCTGGAGTGAACATATCCGGACAGGGGGGAACACTGAAGCTTTCTTT	CAWSEHIRTGGNTEAFF
TRBV27	NA	17	TRBD2	TRBJ2-1	TGTGCCAGCGATGAGGGGACTAGCGGGAGGGCCTTGAATGAGCAGTTCTTC	CASDEGTSGRALNEQFF
TRBV2	NA	18	TRBD1	TRBJ1-5	TGTGCCAGCAAGTTCGGGGAGACAGGGAGTTTTAGCGATCAGCCCCAGCATTTT	CASKFGETGSFSDQPQHF
TRBV5-1	NA	14	TRBD1	TRBJ2-7	TGCGCCAGCAGCTTGACCGGGACAGAGCCCGAGCAGTACTTC	CASSLTGTEPEQYF
TRBV14	NA	16	TRBD2	TRBJ2-1	TGTGCCAGCAGCCAAGGCATCGGCGGGGGGTACAATGAGCAGTTCTTC	CASSQGIGGGYNEQFF
TRBV27	NA	13	NA	TRBJ1-2	TGTGCCAGCAGTTTATCCGGTAACTATGGCTACACCTTC	CASSLSGNYGYTF
TRBV5-1	NA	16	TRBD1	TRBJ2-5	TGCGCCAGCAGCAGCGAAGGGGGACAGGGCCAAGAGACCCAGTACTTC	CASSSEGGQGQETQYF
TRBV9	NA	13	NA	TRBJ2-3	TGTGCCAGCAGCGTGAGGAGAACAGATACGCAGTATTTT	CASSVRRTDTQYF
TRBV18	NA	16	NA	TRBJ2-7	TGTGCCAGCTCACCACTTGGGCCGCCCAACTCCTACGAGCAGTACTTC	CASSPLGPPNSYEQYF
TRBV29-1	NA	15	NA	TRBJ2-3	TGCAGCGTCATAGGGGCAGCTCCTAGCACAGATACGCAGTATTTT	CSVIGAAPSTDTQYF
TRBV7-9	NA	13	TRBD1	TRBJ2-7	TGTGCCAGCAGTCGACAGGGGGCTCACGAGCAGTACTTC	CASSRQGAHEQYF
TRBV4-3	NA	17	NA	TRBJ1-5	TGCGCCAGCAGCCAAGCCCTCGTCAGGGGTGCCCATCAGCCCCAGCATTTT	CASSQALVRGAHQPQHF
TRBV7-2	NA	15	NA	TRBJ1-2	TGTGCCAGCAGCTTAGCGGAAGGAGGGGGGGGAGGCTACACCTTC	CASSLAEGGGGGYTF
TRBV28	NA	17	NA	TRBJ2-7	TGTGCCAGCAGTTTAGTTTATCAGGGAGGAACCCTCTACGAGCAGTACTTC	CASSLVYQGGTLYEQYF